The 18 T cell receptor beta chains below come from one sample, sequenced in a study of T cell responses to AZD1222 COVID-19 vaccine. Only in-frame clones appear in the TCRdb table, and some are missing; sequencing was by immunoSEQ multiplex PCR. The sample carries about 180,000 clones, 80% to 90% recorded once. Material: peripheral blood, obtained on day 0 of AZD1222 vaccination. All receptors come from an adult in good health.

This CDR3 is CASSLTGLYPEQFF. The CDR3 nucleotides are TGTGCCAGCAGCTTGACAGGGTTGTATCCTGAGCAGTTCTTC. V usage is TRBV7-2 and J usage is TRBJ2-1; TRBD1 aligns across 7 bases. CDR3 length: 14 amino acids. V shed 3 bases and J 9 bases; nucleotides not matched to a gene: 8. From germline, CDR1 is SGHTA and CDR2 FQGNSA.

The chain couples TRBV27 to TRBJ1-1, with D unresolved. This CDR3 contains 14 residues. Per the germline V gene, CDR1 is MNHEY and CDR2 is SMNVEV (reference sequence). The V end lost 6 bases, the J end lost 3 bases, and 14 bases lay between the germline ends. In nucleotides, the CDR3 is TGTGCCAGCAGCCCACAGTCGGCTTACACTGAAGCTTTCTTT. It translates to CASSPQSAYTEAFF.

This rearrangement joins TRBV7-3 to TRBJ2-5; D not certain. V shed 3 bases and J shed 2 bases, with 7 bases lying between them. This CDR3 is built from 13 residues. Germline V CDR1 and CDR2: SGHTA, FQGTGA. CDR3 DNA sequence: TGTGCCAGCAGCTTTGACCATCAAGAGACCCAGTACTTC. Amino acid sequence: CASSFDHQETQYF.

The V and J genes are TRBV4-3 and TRBJ2-2; D not resolved. CDR3 length: 16 residues. The V end was cut by 0 bases, the J end by 3 bases, with 11 bases between. Germline CDR1 LGHNA, CDR2 YSLEER. The CDR3 DNA follows: TGCGCCAGCAGCCAAGAGAAGTTTTGGGACACCGGGGAGCTGTTTTTT. Protein sequence: CASSQEKFWDTGELFF.

The V call is TRBV6-5, the J call TRBJ2-2, with 7 bases fitting TRBD1. Trimming cost V 4 bases and J 4 bases; bases outside gene matches: 9. The germline CDR1 and CDR2 sequences are MNHEY and SVGAGI. The CDR3 loop spans 16 amino acids. The chain's CDR3 is CASSFRQGSITGELFF. CDR3 DNA sequence: TGTGCCAGCAGTTTCCGACAGGGCAGCATCACCGGGGAGCTGTTTTTT.

The CDR3 reads CASSLVGGPYEQYF. The CDR3 coding sequence is TGTGCCAGCAGCTTAGTAGGGGGACCCTACGAGCAGTACTTC. This chain joins TRBV7-9 and TRBJ2-7, with a tentative D call TRBD1 (6 bases). This CDR3 is built from 14 residues. Germline CDR1 and CDR2: SEHNR and FQNEAQ (reference sequence). With 1 base removed from V and 2 bases from J, the gap between germline ends came to 9 bases.

V and J are TRBV7-9 and TRBJ1-1, with a weak D call TRBD1 (5 bases). CDR3 length: 15 amino acids. Trimming stripped 2 bases from V and 0 bases from J, with 10 bases between. Germline CDR1 is SEHNR and CDR2 is FQNEAQ (reference sequence). In DNA, the CDR3 is TGTGCCAGCAGCTTAAAGCAGGGAGTGAACACTGAAGCTTTCTTT. Residues: CASSLKQGVNTEAFF.

This clone was counted once. This chain uses TRBV9 with TRBJ2-7, with TRBD1 matching 8 bases. The V gene end was trimmed by 2 bases and the J gene end by 1 base; junction bases not matched to a gene: 2. This CDR3 comprises 14 residues. Germline V gives CDR1 SGDLS, CDR2 YYNGEE. CDR3 sequence reads: CASSVDRGSYEQYF. The CDR3 DNA sequence: TGTGCCAGCAGCGTTGACAGGGGATCCTACGAGCAGTACTTC.

This clone has only one observation. The chain employs TRBV29-1 and TRBJ1-1, with 8 bases aligning to TRBD1. V was clipped by 1 base and J by 0 bases; unmatched bases: 4. Per the germline V gene, CDR1 is SQVTM and CDR2 is ANQGSEA. This CDR3 is built from 15 residues. CDR3 nucleotides: TGCAGCGTTGAAGCTAGACAGGGGATGAACACTGAAGCTTTCTTT. Translating gives CSVEARQGMNTEAFF. Full variable domain (outside the CDR3, taken from reference TRBV29-1 and TRBJ1-1): SAVISQKPSRDICQRGTSLTIQCQVDSQVTMMFWYRQQPGQSLTLIATANQGSEATYESGFVIDKFPISRPNLTFSTLTVSNMSPEDSSIYLCSVEARQGMNTEAFFGQGTRLTVV.

The V gene is TRBV2, the J gene TRBJ1-2; possible D gene TRBD1, 5 bases. Trimming stripped 7 bases from V and 4 bases from J, with 13 bases between. Looked up from germline, CDR1 is SNHLY and CDR2 is FYNNEI. This CDR3 contains 13 residues. The CDR3: CASIEPRVYGYTF. CDR3 DNA sequence: TGTGCCAGCATTGAGCCCAGGGTCTATGGCTACACCTTC.

V and J are TRBV6-1 and TRBJ1-3, with no clear D. From germline, CDR1 is MNHNS and CDR2 SASEGT. The CDR3 has 15 amino acids. Trimming took off 2 bases at V and 4 bases at J, with 12 bases between the two ends. In DNA form, the CDR3 reads TGTGCCAGCAGTGAATACTCCCTGGTAGGAAACACCATATATTTT. Translating gives CASSEYSLVGNTIYF.

The chain carries TRBV29-1 and TRBJ2-1, with D tentatively TRBD2 (5 bases). The CDR3 contains 14 residues. The V and J ends lost 7 bases and 2 bases respectively, with 15 bases between them. CDR1 is SQVTM and CDR2 is ANQGSEA in the germline V gene. This CDR3 reads CSARSGEPYNEQFF. The CDR3 DNA follows: TGCAGCGCCCGAAGTGGGGAGCCCTACAATGAGCAGTTCTTC.

This clone was seen only once. The V and J genes are TRBV30 and TRBJ1-2, with D possibly being TRBD1 (6 bases). CDR3 length: 13 residues. V gave up 7 bases and J gave up 5 bases, with 17 bases separating them. Germline V gene data show CDR1 as GTSNPN and CDR2 as SVGIG (reference sequence). The CDR3 DNA is TGTGCCTTCGTCGTGCAGGGGTGGTATGGCTACACCTTC. It translates to CAFVVQGWYGYTF.

This clone was counted only a few times. The gene calls are TRBV25-1 and TRBJ1-1; tentatively, D is TRBD1 (5 bases). CDR1 and CDR2 (germline): MGHDK, SYGVNS. Trimming cost V 1 base and J 7 bases, with 10 bases left between them. The CDR3 sequence is 13 residues long. CDR3 amino acids: CASSELRGSEAFF. CDR3 sequence (DNA): TGTGCCAGCAGTGAATTAAGGGGCAGTGAAGCTTTCTTT.

This chain joins TRBV7-2 and TRBJ1-4, with D possibly TRBD1 on 6 matching bases. The V end lost 1 base, the J end lost 8 bases, and 14 bases lay between the germline ends. This CDR3 has 15 residues. Germline V gives CDR1 SGHTA, CDR2 FQGNSA. CDR3 in amino acids: CASSLGQEVFEKLFF. The CDR3 nucleotides are TGTGCCAGCAGCTTAGGACAGGAGGTATTCGAAAAACTGTTTTTT. The complete variable domain, with remaining parts taken from reference TRBV7-2 and TRBJ1-4, reads GAGVSQSPSNKVTEKGKDVELRCDPISGHTALYWYRQSLGQGLEFLIYFQGNSAPDKSGLPSDRFSAERTGGSVSTLTIQRTQQEDSAVYLCASSLGQEVFEKLFFGSGTQLSVL.

The chain carries TRBV28 and TRBJ1-4; possible D gene TRBD1, 5 bases. Germline V gene sequence: CDR1 MDHEN, CDR2 SYDVKM. The ends were cut back, 2 bases at V and 8 bases at J, with 9 bases in the middle. The CDR3 loop spans 13 amino acids. This CDR3 reads CASSLRTKEKLFF. The CDR3 nucleotides are TGTGCCAGCAGTTTAAGGACAAAAGAAAAACTGTTTTTT.

The chain links TRBV5-4 to TRBJ1-1; a weak D match, TRBD1 (5 bases). This CDR3 has 14 residues. The germline V gene has CDR1 SGHNT and CDR2 YYREEE (reference sequence). V was pared by 1 base and J by 1 base, with 8 bases between. CDR3 sequence (DNA): TGTGCCAGCAGCTTGTCAGGGTGGAACACTGAAGCTTTCTTT. It specifies CASSLSGWNTEAFF.

The chain uses TRBV6-5 and TRBJ1-6; 8 nucleotides line up with TRBD1. The germline V gene has CDR1 MNHEY and CDR2 SVGAGI. V was pared by 3 bases and J by 7 bases, with 8 bases of the junction left unmatched. CDR3 length equals 16 residues. The CDR3 DNA is TGTGCCAGCAGTTATCTTGACAGGGGCGAGAATTCACCCCTCCACTTT. As protein: CASSYLDRGENSPLHF.